Following are 3 T cell receptor beta chains from one sample sequenced in a study of T-cell reconstitution after alpha-beta-depleted transplantation in children. It was with unique molecular identifiers that the TCRbeta library was prepared. TCRdb reanalysed the PCR reads using MiXCR and keeps one entry per CDR3 protein. The table records 700,000 or so distinct CDR3 sequences, about an eighth of them present only once. This specimen was PBMCs, taken before TCRalphabeta/CD19-depleted stem cell transplant. The receptor source for this set is a girl under 10 years old with congenital amegakaryocytic thrombocytopenia, due to receive a stem cell transplant.

The chain uses TRBV20-1 and TRBJ2-2; D tentatively reads TRBD1 or TRBD2 (6 bases each). V lost 1 base and J lost 8, with 20 bases in between. This CDR3 contains 16 residues. Germline loops: CDR1 DFQATT, CDR2 SNEGSKA (reference sequence). Written as DNA, the CDR3 is TGCAGTGCTAGAGCCTCGGAATGGGGGGCGCGGGGGGAGCTGTTTTTT. Translation: CSARASEWGARGELFF.

This clonotype was observed many times. V and J are TRBV29-1 and TRBJ2-2, with D possibly TRBD1 on 6 matching bases. The V gene lost 3 bases and the J gene lost 8 bases, with 10 bases spanning the gap. CDR3 length: 12 amino acids. Looked up from germline, CDR1 is SQVTM and CDR2 is ANQGSEA. For the CDR3, the DNA is TGCAGCGTTGACAGGGGAAATGGGGAGCTGTTTTTT. This translates into CSVDRGNGELFF.

The J gene is TRBJ1-6, the V gene TRBV20-1; D is undetermined. This CDR3 has 15 amino acids. The ends were cut back, 0 bases at V and 7 bases at J, with 13 bases in the middle. From germline, CDR1 is DFQATT and CDR2 SNEGSKA (reference sequence). The CDR3 DNA is TGCAGTGCTAGAGATAGGTTTCGGGTAAATTCACCCCTCCACTTT. Its translation is CSARDRFRVNSPLHF.